These 29 T cell receptor beta chains were sequenced from one sample in a study of cytomegalovirus exposure and HLA in healthy donors. The repertoire was sequenced with immunoSEQ multiplex PCR; TCRdb's copy has only in-frame clones and lacks some. The data show 150,000 to 200,000 clones, with more than 75% seen just once and less than 8.5% held by the top ten. Specimen: PBMCs. The receptors come from a man younger than 30 in good health and CMV-seropositive.

This clone was detected once. The V and J genes are TRBV7-2 and TRBJ1-2; D perhaps matches TRBD1 (6 bases). Trimming cost V 1 base and J 0 bases, with 12 bases left between them. This CDR3 region has 16 residues. Germline V gene lookup returns CDR1 SGHTA and CDR2 FQGNSA. In nucleotides, the CDR3 is TGTGCCAGCAGCTTAGGGCGGGGGCAAGCTAACTATGGCTACACCTTC. Its translation: CASSLGRGQANYGYTF. The full variable domain, in which reference TRBV7-2 and TRBJ1-2 provide the parts outside the CDR3, is GAGVSQSPSNKVTEKGKDVELRCDPISGHTALYWYRQSLGQGLEFLIYFQGNSAPDKSGLPSDRFSAERTGGSVSTLTIQRTQQEDSAVYLCASSLGRGQANYGYTFGSGTRLTVV.

The chain combines TRBV16 with TRBJ1-2; 12 nucleotides match TRBD1. The CDR3 consists of 14 residues. Germline V gene sequence: CDR1 KGHSY, CDR2 FQNENV. The trim removed 5 bases at V and 7 bases at J, leaving 5 bases unmatched. CDR3 sequence (DNA): TGTGCCAGCAGCATGGGACAGGGGGCTAGTGGCTACACCTTC. Protein sequence: CASSMGQGASGYTF.

V usage is TRBV2 and J usage is TRBJ2-1; TRBD2 matches 8 bases. The CDR3 has 14 amino acids. Germline CDR1 and CDR2: SNHLY and FYNNEI. Trimming took 3 bases from V and 10 from J; bases not matched to a gene: 8. In nucleotides, the CDR3 is TGTGCCAGCAGTGAGGGGGTACGACTAGCGGAGCAGTTCTTC. This gives the protein CASSEGVRLAEQFF.

The chain is built from TRBV2 and TRBJ2-7, with D maybe TRBD1 (6 bases). The CDR3 runs 13 residues. The germline V and J ends were trimmed by 10 bases and 0 bases, with 13 bases remaining between them. The germline V gene has CDR1 SNHLY and CDR2 FYNNEI. The DNA for the CDR3 is TGTGCCACTTACCGGGACACCTCCTACGAGCAGTACTTC. This encodes CATYRDTSYEQYF.

The rearrangement joins TRBV18 to TRBJ2-2, with TRBD1 matching over 7 bases. Unmatched junction bases numbered 8, after V lost 6 bases and J lost 7 bases. Per germline, CDR1 KGHSH and CDR2 LQKENI. The CDR3 is 14 amino acids. The DNA for the CDR3 is TGTGCCAGCTCTAGAGGGGGCGACAACGGGGAGCTGTTTTTT. Its protein product is CASSRGGDNGELFF.

The chain has TRBV18 and TRBJ2-1; 9 bases align to TRBD2. The V segment lost 3 bases and the J segment 9 bases; nucleotides outside the gene matches: 9. This CDR3 has 15 residues. Germline V gives CDR1 KGHSH, CDR2 LQKENI. The CDR3 sequence: CASSPRTSVTSEQFF. The CDR3 region has the DNA TGTGCCAGCTCACCCCGGACTAGCGTTACAAGTGAGCAGTTCTTC.

This clone was observed a few times. V gene TRBV30 combines with J gene TRBJ1-2; D might be TRBD1 (5 bases). This CDR3 is built from 12 residues. Germline V lookup: CDR1 GTSNPN, CDR2 SVGIG (reference sequence). V was clipped by 5 bases and J by 3 bases, with 10 bases between them. The CDR3 DNA reads TGTGCCTGGGACAGTCTTTACTATGGCTACACCTTC. It codes for CAWDSLYYGYTF.

V usage is TRBV4-1 and J usage is TRBJ1-2, with D hard to call. The CDR3 contains 16 residues. Trimming shortened V by 3 bases and J by 0 bases, and 14 bases separated the two germline ends. From germline, CDR1 is MGHRA and CDR2 YSYEKL. In nucleotides, the CDR3 is TGCGCCAGCAGCCACCCCGATTTGGGCCCTAACTATGGCTACACCTTC. Residues: CASSHPDLGPNYGYTF.

The rearrangement uses TRBV6-6 and TRBJ2-7, with 8 bases identical to TRBD2. This CDR3 region has 16 residues. With V trimmed by 2 bases and J by 4 bases, 10 bases remained unmatched. The germline gives CDR1 MNHNY, CDR2 SVGAGI (reference sequence). CDR3 coding DNA: TGTGCCAGCAGTTACCCTCCGGCTAGCGGGCTTTACGAGCAGTACTTC. It specifies CASSYPPASGLYEQYF.

The chain has TRBV11-2 and TRBJ1-1, with D maybe TRBD1 (6 bases). V was shortened by 2 bases and J by 9 bases, with 16 bases between the two germline ends. The CDR3 covers 14 residues. Germline V gene sequence: CDR1 SGHAT, CDR2 FQNNGV. The CDR3 sequence is CASSLSRAGAQAFF. DNA for the CDR3: TGTGCCAGCAGCTTAAGTCGGGCAGGGGCGCAAGCTTTCTTT.

The count of this clone is one. The J gene is TRBJ2-1, the V gene TRBV27; TRBD1 agrees at 9 bases. Trimming cost V 6 bases and J 8 bases; bases outside gene matches: 14. This CDR3 has 16 amino acids. Germline CDR1 MNHEY, CDR2 SMNVEV (reference sequence). This CDR3 is CASRFTGTGRIDEQFF. The DNA for the CDR3 is TGTGCCAGCAGATTCACCGGGACAGGGCGTATCGATGAGCAGTTCTTC.

V gene TRBV4-2 combines with J gene TRBJ2-1; D gene unclear. Germline-derived CDR1 and CDR2 are LGHNA and YNFKEQ. The CDR3 length is 12 residues. Trimming took 1 base from V and 7 from J, leaving 5 bases between them. CDR3 loop: CASSQGVNEQFF. The CDR3 DNA reads TGTGCCAGCAGCCAAGGAGTGAATGAGCAGTTCTTC.

The chain joins TRBV6-6 to TRBJ2-3, with TRBD2 identical over 8 bases. Unmatched junction bases numbered 4, after V lost 8 bases and J lost 3 bases. This CDR3 contains 13 residues. Germline assignment: CDR1 MNHNY and CDR2 SVGAGI (reference sequence). Here the CDR3 DNA reads TGTGCCAGCGAGGGCGGGAGGACAGATACGCAGTATTTT. Its translation: CASEGGRTDTQYF.

This rearrangement joins TRBV11-2 to TRBJ2-7; maybe TRBD1 (6 bases). Germline V gene data show CDR1 as SGHAT and CDR2 as FQNNGV. The CDR3 consists of 17 residues. The V and J ends lost 3 bases and 0 bases respectively, with 18 bases between them. In DNA, the CDR3 is TGTGCCAGCAGCTTGGGGTTGACAGGCGCTAGCTCCTACGAGCAGTACTTC. It is translated as CASSLGLTGASSYEQYF.

The V gene is TRBV18, the J gene TRBJ2-1; 7 bases map to TRBD1. CDR1 KGHSH and CDR2 LQKENI come from the germline V gene. V dropped 3 bases and J dropped 8; count of bases not matched to a gene: 4. This CDR3 comprises 13 residues. CDR3 sequence reads: CASSPRQGHEQFF. The CDR3 region has the DNA TGTGCCAGCTCACCCCGACAGGGCCATGAGCAGTTCTTC.

The chain is built from TRBV9 and TRBJ1-1; weak D call: TRBD1 (5 bases). Germline loops: CDR1 SGDLS, CDR2 YYNGEE. The CDR3 is 16 amino acids. V lost 0 bases to trimming and J lost 3 bases, with 15 bases between them. The CDR3 DNA sequence: TGTGCCAGCAGCGTAGGAAGGGGCGCAGGTGACACTGAAGCTTTCTTT. It encodes CASSVGRGAGDTEAFF.

V usage is TRBV6-6 and J usage is TRBJ1-1, with 8 bases matching TRBD1. The CDR3 has 14 amino acids. From germline, CDR1 is MNHNY and CDR2 SVGAGI (reference sequence). Losses at the gene ends were 2 bases for V and 5 bases for J; bases not matched to a gene: 4. The CDR3 bases are TGTGCCAGCAGTTACGACAGGGGAGGGACTGAAGCTTTCTTT. Amino acids: CASSYDRGGTEAFF.

This clone was recorded a few times. The chain links TRBV30 to TRBJ1-5, with 7 bases aligning to TRBD1. The CDR3 loop spans 15 amino acids. Germline V CDR1 and CDR2: GTSNPN, SVGIG (reference sequence). J was trimmed by 5 bases and V by 1 base; bases with no gene match: 8. The CDR3 nucleotides are TGTGCCTGGAGTGAGTTGACAGGGTACGATCAGCCCCAGCATTTT. As protein: CAWSELTGYDQPQHF.

The V call is TRBV30, the J call TRBJ1-5; weak D call: TRBD1 (6 bases). This CDR3 is built from 14 residues. V was cut by 4 bases and J by 3 bases, with 13 bases left in between. The V gene's germline CDR1 is GTSNPN and CDR2 SVGIG (reference sequence). This CDR3 is CAWNSQGPNQPQHF. The DNA of the CDR3 is TGTGCCTGGAACTCACAGGGTCCCAATCAGCCCCAGCATTTT.

In DNA, the CDR3 is TGCGCCAGCAGTGAGTCGGGGGGGGCGCACAACTATGGCTACACCTTC. This codes for CASSESGGAHNYGYTF. The chain couples TRBV10-2 to TRBJ1-2; the D gene is possibly TRBD1 (6 bases). V gave up 0 bases and J gave up 2 bases, with 13 bases separating them. Germline V CDR1 and CDR2: WSHSY, SAAADI. There are 16 residues in the CDR3.

The chain is built from TRBV7-9 and TRBJ2-7; D might be TRBD2 (6 bases). Trimming pared 7 bases from V and 3 bases from J, leaving 19 bases between. This CDR3 is 15 amino acids long. Germline V lookup: CDR1 SEHNR, CDR2 FQNEAQ (reference sequence). As DNA, the CDR3 is TGTGCCAGCACCGAGGAGCTCAGCGGGCTCTACGAGCAGTACTTC. Protein sequence: CASTEELSGLYEQYF. Filled out from reference TRBV7-9 and TRBJ2-7, the complete variable domain reads DTGVSQNPRHKITKRGQNVTFRCDPISEHNRLYWYRQTLGQGPEFLTYFQNEAQLEKSRLLSDRFSAERPKGSFSTLEIQRTEQGDSAMYLCASTEELSGLYEQYFGPGTRLTVT.

The rearrangement uses TRBV28 and TRBJ2-2; TRBD2 aligns across 13 bases. Germline V lookup: CDR1 MDHEN, CDR2 SYDVKM. This CDR3 has 20 residues. J was trimmed by 0 bases and V by 6 bases; bases with no gene match: 13. CDR3 region: CASSLGGLAGLGANTGELFF. The DNA of the CDR3 is TGTGCCAGCAGCCTTGGGGGACTAGCGGGACTCGGAGCGAACACCGGGGAGCTGTTTTTT.

The rearrangement joins TRBV6-5 to TRBJ1-5; D is unclear. This CDR3 has 10 residues. The V and J ends lost 9 bases and 9 bases respectively, with 9 bases between them. Germline CDR1 is MNHEY and CDR2 is SVGAGI. CDR3 in DNA: TGTGCCAGACGTCAGCGGCCCCAGCATTTT. Protein product: CARRQRPQHF.

The chain combines TRBV5-1 with TRBJ2-7, with a tentative D call TRBD1 (6 bases). This CDR3 contains 14 residues. Trimming stripped 0 bases from V and 5 bases from J, with 12 bases between. Germline CDR1 and CDR2: SGHRS and YFSETQ. The CDR3 reads CASSLAQGGNEQYF. CDR3 sequence (DNA): TGCGCCAGCAGCTTGGCACAGGGCGGTAACGAGCAGTACTTC.

On this clone itself: In the same sample, other DNA sequences code for this CDR3. This sequence joins TRBV27 and TRBJ2-1, with D perhaps matching TRBD2 (5 bases). The CDR3 is 13 amino acids. Trimming cost V 2 bases and J 7 bases, with 9 bases left between them. The germline V gene encodes CDR1 MNHEY and CDR2 SMNVEV (reference sequence). The CDR3 sequence: CASSLGSGNEQFF. The CDR3 bases are TGTGCCAGCAGTTTAGGGTCGGGGAATGAGCAGTTCTTC.

The chain employs TRBV6-6 and TRBJ1-1, with D maybe TRBD1 (5 bases). The CDR3 runs to 11 residues. Germline V gives CDR1 MNHNY, CDR2 SVGAGI (reference sequence). Between the trimmed V and J ends, which lost 7 bases and 9 bases, there was a span of 12 bases. CDR3 sequence: CASIETEQAFF. The DNA of the CDR3 is TGTGCCAGCATCGAGACAGAACAAGCTTTCTTT.

The chain joins TRBV9 to TRBJ1-2; a possible D gene is TRBD1 (6 bases). Trimming removed 0 bases from V and 2 bases from J, with 11 bases in between. The germline gives CDR1 SGDLS, CDR2 YYNGEE. The CDR3 has 15 residues. CDR3 nucleotides: TGTGCCAGCAGCGTAGAGGGGGTTGAGAACTATGGCTACACCTTC. This sequence encodes CASSVEGVENYGYTF. Full variable domain (remainder filled in from reference TRBV9 and TRBJ1-2): DSGVTQTPKHLITATGQRVTLRCSPRSGDLSVYWYQQSLDQGLQFLIQYYNGEERAKGNILERFSAQQFPDLHSELNLSSLELGDSALYFCASSVEGVENYGYTFGSGTRLTVV.

The V gene is TRBV9, the J gene TRBJ2-2; TRBD1 aligns across 12 bases. Germline loops: CDR1 SGDLS, CDR2 YYNGEE. The CDR3 has 17 residues. V shed 4 bases, J shed 6 bases, and the junction held 10 bases outside the gene matches. The CDR3 protein is CASSTNPGQGAAGELFF. The CDR3 DNA sequence: TGTGCCAGCAGCACCAATCCGGGACAGGGGGCTGCCGGGGAGCTGTTTTTT. Full variable domain (remainder filled in from reference TRBV9 and TRBJ2-2): DSGVTQTPKHLITATGQRVTLRCSPRSGDLSVYWYQQSLDQGLQFLIQYYNGEERAKGNILERFSAQQFPDLHSELNLSSLELGDSALYFCASSTNPGQGAAGELFFGEGSRLTVL.

This clone occurred a few times. This chain links TRBV7-8 with TRBJ1-4, with TRBD1 matching 7 bases. The V gene's germline CDR1 is SGHVS and CDR2 FQNEAQ. The CDR3 consists of 14 residues. V shed 5 bases, J shed 8 bases, and the junction held 8 bases outside the gene matches. The DNA for the CDR3 is TGTGCCAGCAGCAGACAGGGCCCACCCGAAAAACTGTTTTTT. This codes for CASSRQGPPEKLFF.